This entry lists 26 T cell receptor beta chains sequenced from one sample in a study of T cells in Graves' hyperthyroidism and ophthalmopathy. RNA transcripts served as the template for amplifying TCR beta CDR3 regions. Carried out on the TCR CDR3, a first-round RT-PCR used the HTBI primer set. One entry per CDR3 protein results from TCRdb running MiXCR on the multiplex PCR reads. The sample carries about 50,000 distinct CDR3 sequences, 45% to 50% recorded once. What was sequenced was peripheral blood or thyroid tissue (not recorded which). The receptor set was obtained from a woman in her forties or fifties with Graves' hyperthyroidism.

This rearrangement joins TRBV20-1 to TRBJ2-5, with 9 bases that match TRBD2. Germline trimming cut 6 bases from V and 4 bases from J; bases unmatched to any gene: 30. Germline assignment: CDR1 DFQATT and CDR2 SNEGSKA (reference sequence). The CDR3 consists of 21 residues. In nucleotides, the CDR3 is TGCAGTGCCGCCTTCAAAGCGGGGGGCCTCAACACCGGGGCTAGAGGAGAGACCCAGTACTTC. This sequence encodes CSAAFKAGGLNTGARGETQYF.

The V call is TRBV2, the J call TRBJ2-7; TRBD2 is a possible D gene (6 bases). Germline CDR1 and CDR2: SNHLY and FYNNEI. V dropped 3 bases and J dropped 2 bases, with 8 bases sitting between them. The CDR3 consists of 13 residues. In nucleotides, the CDR3 is TGTGCCAGCAGTGAGGGGGAGGCCTACGAGCAGTACTTC. It codes for CASSEGEAYEQYF. Using reference TRBV2 and TRBJ2-7 for the parts outside the CDR3, the full variable domain is EPEVTQTPSHQVTQMGQEVILRCVPISNHLYFYWYRQILGQKVEFLVSFYNNEISEKSEIFDDQFSVERPDGSNFTLKIRSTKLEDSAMYFCASSEGEAYEQYFGPGTRLTVT.

This clonotype has only a few counts. V gene TRBV10-3 combines with J gene TRBJ1-4; 7 bases are shared with TRBD1. The CDR3 runs to 11 residues. The germline CDR1 and CDR2 sequences are ENHRY and SYGVKD. V gave up 10 bases and J gave up 10 bases; unmatched junction bases: 6. CDR3 sequence reads: CATRQGGKLFF. The CDR3 DNA reads as TGTGCCACGAGACAGGGAGGAAAACTGTTTTTT.

This clonotype was counted many times. The chain has TRBV9 and TRBJ2-7, with TRBD2 matching over 11 bases. J lost 6 bases, V lost 2 bases, and 13 bases had no gene match. CDR3 length: 17 residues. Germline loops: CDR1 SGDLS, CDR2 YYNGEE. DNA of the CDR3: TGTGCCAGCAGCGTCGAGGGGGCTAGCGGGAGGATCTCCGAGCAGTACTTC. This encodes CASSVEGASGRISEQYF.

As DNA, the CDR3 is TGTGCCAGCACAGCGAGGGGGCAAGACCCCTGGGAGCAGTACTTC. Encoded protein: CASTARGQDPWEQYF. V is TRBV2 and J is TRBJ2-7, with 7 bases that match TRBD1. CDR3 length equals 15 residues. The V and J ends lost 7 bases and 7 bases, in that order; junction bases with no gene match: 16. CDR1 SNHLY and CDR2 FYNNEI come from the germline V gene.

Concerning this clonotype itself: A much bigger clone sits one base away, suggesting this may be a read error. The missing conserved phenylalanine or tryptophan at the end of this CDR3 makes a read error likely. CDR3 DNA sequence: TGTGCCAGCAGCCTGACTGCGGGGTACAATCAGCCCCAGCATCTT. Its protein product is CASSLTAGYNQPQHL. This chain connects TRBV27 to TRBJ1-5; D gene unclear. Trimming pared 6 bases from V and 3 bases from J, leaving 15 bases between. Germline V CDR1 and CDR2: MNHEY, SMNVEV (reference sequence). The CDR3 is made up of 15 amino acids.

This clonotype was seen repeatedly, ten times or more. CDR3 residues: CASSPQGRGEAFF. In DNA, the CDR3 is TGTGCCAGCAGCCCCCAGGGGCGGGGTGAAGCTTTCTTT. The chain has TRBV4-2 and TRBJ1-1, with a tentative D call TRBD1 (6 bases). With 4 bases removed from V and 7 bases from J, the gap between germline ends came to 13 bases. The CDR3 is 13 residues long. Germline V gives CDR1 LGHNA, CDR2 YNFKEQ.

The CDR3 region is CAISETSGRAGKTQYF. The CDR3 DNA sequence: TGTGCCATCAGTGAGACTAGCGGGAGGGCTGGGAAGACCCAGTACTTC. The chain links TRBV10-3 to TRBJ2-5, with 13 bases matching TRBD2. After removal of 2 bases from V and 6 bases from J, the junction contained 6 bases not matched to a gene. The length of the CDR3 is 16 residues. Germline V CDR1 and CDR2: ENHRY, SYGVKD.

There are many counts of this clonotype. The J gene is TRBJ2-3, the V gene TRBV5-8; the D is unclear. The germline V gene has CDR1 SGHTS and CDR2 YDEGEE. This CDR3 region has 14 residues. The V end was cut by 2 bases, the J end by 5 bases, with 12 bases between. CDR3 loop: CASSFKGQGDTQYF. CDR3 in DNA: TGTGCCAGCAGCTTTAAGGGCCAAGGAGATACGCAGTATTTT.

The V call is TRBV29-1, the J call TRBJ2-7; TRBD1 matches at 9 bases. The CDR3 sequence is 13 residues long. Germline CDR1 is SQVTM and CDR2 is ANQGSEA. Losses at the gene ends were 4 bases for V and 1 base for J; bases not matched to a gene: 2. The CDR3 sequence is CSVGGTGSYEQYF. DNA for the CDR3: TGCAGCGTTGGGGGGACAGGGTCCTACGAGCAGTACTTC.

In this sample, this clonotype turned up many times. The genes are TRBV6-6 and TRBJ2-3, with 7 positions matching TRBD2. Germline V lookup: CDR1 MNHNY, CDR2 SVGAGI (reference sequence). V trimming: 8 bases; J trimming: 0 bases; junction bases outside the gene matches: 8. CDR3 length: 15 amino acids. In DNA, the CDR3 is TGTGCCAGCCAACGGTTTAGCGGGAGCACAGATACGCAGTATTTT. Encoded protein: CASQRFSGSTDTQYF.

This clonotype was seen many times. The chain couples TRBV6-5 to TRBJ2-7; 7 nucleotides line up with TRBD1. After removal of 1 base from V and 3 bases from J, the junction contained 3 bases not matched to a gene. Germline loops: CDR1 MNHEY, CDR2 SVGAGI. The CDR3 totals 14 residues. Written as DNA, the CDR3 is TGTGCCAGCAGTTACTTGGGACAGTTCTACGAGCAGTACTTC. This codes for CASSYLGQFYEQYF.

Sample share makes this clonotype medium-sized (0.01 to 0.1%). The chain has TRBV2 and TRBJ1-6, with a tentative D call TRBD1 (6 bases). With 3 bases removed from V and 2 bases from J, the gap between germline ends came to 11 bases. The CDR3 consists of 16 residues. Germline CDR1 reads SNHLY; CDR2 reads FYNNEI. CDR3 bases: TGTGCCAGCAGTGATTCGGGGGGCACCTATAATTCACCCCTCCACTTT. Translation gives CASSDSGGTYNSPLHF.

In regard to this clonotype: A read error is likely, as this CDR3 ends without the conserved phenylalanine or tryptophan. The chain links TRBV13 to TRBJ1-1; D may be TRBD1 (6 bases). Per germline, CDR1 PRHDT and CDR2 FYEKMQ (reference sequence). The CDR3 covers 15 residues. CDR3 nucleotide sequence: TGTGCCAGCAGCCGCCCGGCACAGGGCTGGGCTGAGGCTTTCCTT. It translates to CASSRPAQGWAEAFL.

The J gene is TRBJ1-5, the V gene TRBV7-6; D gene unclear. This CDR3 spans 13 amino acids. Trimming cost V 3 bases and J 11 bases, with 14 bases left between them. The V gene's germline CDR1 is SGHVS and CDR2 FNYEAQ. CDR3 in amino acids: CASSFAGGKTQHF. DNA of the CDR3: TGTGCCAGCAGCTTTGCCGGCGGGAAGACCCAGCATTTT.

The CDR3 nucleotides read TGCGCCAGCAGCCAAGCGGTTAGGATCGTGGGGAGTGGGGCCAACGTCCTGACTTTC. Protein: CASSQAVRIVGSGANVLTF. V is TRBV4-1 and J is TRBJ2-6; D perhaps matches TRBD2 (5 bases). The length of the CDR3 is 19 residues. V gave up 1 base and J gave up 3 bases, with 19 bases separating them. Germline V lookup: CDR1 MGHRA, CDR2 YSYEKL.

This clonotype appeared many times. The gene calls are TRBV9 and TRBJ1-6, with D uncertain. Germline-derived CDR1 and CDR2 are SGDLS and YYNGEE. Trimming pared 1 base from V and 8 bases from J, leaving 10 bases between. CDR3 length: 14 residues. DNA of the CDR3: TGTGCCAGCAGCGTAACCCCAAGGGATTCACCCCTCCACTTT. Its protein is CASSVTPRDSPLHF. The full variable domain, rest sourced from reference TRBV9 and TRBJ1-6, is DSGVTQTPKHLITATGQRVTLRCSPRSGDLSVYWYQQSLDQGLQFLIQYYNGEERAKGNILERFSAQQFPDLHSELNLSSLELGDSALYFCASSVTPRDSPLHFGNGTRLTVT.

This clonotype was seen many times. The V call is TRBV7-2, the J call TRBJ1-6; TRBD1 might be the D (5 bases). CDR1 and CDR2 from the germline V gene are SGHTA and FQGNSA. The V end was cut by 1 base, the J end by 9 bases, with 22 bases between. This CDR3 comprises 18 residues. The CDR3: CASSLVVAGLTGGSPLHF. DNA for the CDR3: TGTGCCAGCAGCTTAGTCGTCGCTGGGCTCACCGGGGGTTCACCCCTCCACTTT. The full variable domain, in which reference TRBV7-2 and TRBJ1-6 provide the parts outside the CDR3, is GAGVSQSPSNKVTEKGKDVELRCDPISGHTALYWYRQSLGQGLEFLIYFQGNSAPDKSGLPSDRFSAERTGGSVSTLTIQRTQQEDSAVYLCASSLVVAGLTGGSPLHFGNGTRLTVT.

Comments on this clonotype: Germline is not matched at one junction end, which may reflect a read error. The rearrangement links TRBV10-3 to TRBJ1-1; 7 bases align to TRBD1. Germline V gene sequence: CDR1 ENHRY, CDR2 SYGVKD. This CDR3 contains 16 residues. The CDR3 loop reads CAIRDWDRAMNTEALF. The CDR3 DNA reads as TGTGCCATCAGGGACTGGGACAGAGCAATGAACACTGAAGCTCTCTTT.

This clonotype was picked up many times. The rearrangement uses TRBV29-1 and TRBJ2-5, with D perhaps TRBD2 (6 bases). CDR3 length equals 11 residues. Trimming removed 4 bases from V and 7 bases from J, with 10 bases in between. Germline V gives CDR1 SQVTM, CDR2 ANQGSEA. CDR3 protein: CSVAWRGTQYF. In DNA, the CDR3 is TGCAGCGTTGCCTGGAGGGGGACCCAGTACTTC.

This clonotype was counted ten times or more. The chain combines TRBV2 with TRBJ2-3; D perhaps matches TRBD2 (5 bases). CDR3 size: 15 residues. V was trimmed by 4 bases and J by 6 bases, leaving 17 bases between them. CDR1 and CDR2 (germline): SNHLY, FYNNEI. CDR3 sequence: CASSALRPEEDTQYF. CDR3 nucleotides: TGTGCCAGCAGTGCGCTCAGGCCGGAGGAGGATACGCAGTATTTT.

Notes on this clonotype: At one of its ends the junction is not consistent with the germline gene, which may arise from a read error. This chain joins TRBV7-2 and TRBJ1-4; 9 bases are shared with TRBD1. The germline V gene encodes CDR1 SGHTA and CDR2 FQGNSA. The CDR3 has 17 amino acids. In DNA, the CDR3 is TGTGTCAGCAGCTACGCACCGGGACAGGGAATGAGTGAAAAACTGTTTTTT. Its protein is CVSSYAPGQGMSEKLFF.

In regard to this clonotype: One end of the junction varies from germline; a read error may be responsible. The genes are TRBV10-3 and TRBJ1-1, with D maybe TRBD1 (6 bases). Germline V gene data show CDR1 as ENHRY and CDR2 as SYGVKD. This CDR3 region has 15 residues. The CDR3 nucleotides are TGTGGCATCAGCAAATTAGGGGGGGAGAACACTGAAGCTTTCTTT. Its translation: CGISKLGGENTEAFF.

This clonotype was recorded many times. The chain uses TRBV20-1 and TRBJ1-1; 10 bases are shared with TRBD1. CDR1 and CDR2 (germline): DFQATT, SNEGSKA (reference sequence). V was clipped by 1 base and J by 4 bases; unmatched bases: 15. The CDR3 covers 18 residues. The CDR3 loop is CSARGPLWTGGMGTEAFF. The CDR3 DNA follows: TGCAGTGCTAGAGGGCCCCTTTGGACAGGGGGAATGGGCACTGAAGCTTTCTTT.

This clonotype was picked up many times. The rearrangement links TRBV9 to TRBJ2-3; D call uncertain. CDR1 and CDR2 from the germline V gene are SGDLS and YYNGEE. The CDR3 has 15 amino acids. Trimming took 1 base from V and 6 from J, leaving 15 bases between them. Here the CDR3 reads CASSVSYKKVDTQYF. DNA of the CDR3: TGTGCCAGCAGCGTATCCTACAAGAAGGTGGATACGCAGTATTTT. Supplemented by reference TRBV9 and TRBJ2-3, the full variable domain reads DSGVTQTPKHLITATGQRVTLRCSPRSGDLSVYWYQQSLDQGLQFLIQYYNGEERAKGNILERFSAQQFPDLHSELNLSSLELGDSALYFCASSVSYKKVDTQYFGPGTRLTVL.

This sequence joins TRBV7-2 and TRBJ2-5, with D tentatively TRBD2 (7 bases). V was trimmed by 0 bases and J by 2 bases, leaving 13 bases between them. Germline V gene sequence: CDR1 SGHTA, CDR2 FQGNSA. The CDR3 length is 16 residues. The DNA of the CDR3 is TGTGCCAGCAGCTTAGCGCGGGGGCTTGGACAAGAGACCCAGTACTTC. It is translated as CASSLARGLGQETQYF.